This T cell receptor (beta chain) is from a study of CD4 and CD8 cells across lung adenocarcinoma regions. Each CDR3 protein gets one entry after TCRdb re-called the PCR reads with MiXCR. The data show 7,500 to 8,500 distinct CDR3 sequences, approximately 45% seen once. Samples came from patients with localized non-small cell lung adenocarcinoma. Germline values: CDR1 MNHEY, CDR2 SMNVEV (reference sequence). The CDR3 runs to 11 residues. Trimming took off 3 bases at V and 10 bases at J, with 7 bases between the two ends. Sequenced material: CD4+ T cells from the margin of a lung tumor. This chain joins TRBV27 and TRBJ2-1; D is ambiguous. This TCR derives from a male donor with lung adenocarcinoma. The CD4 and CD8 labels of this study may be unreliable. DNA for the CDR3: TGTGCCAGCAGTTTTGGGCAAGAGCAGTTCTTC. Its translation: CASSFGQEQFF.